This T cell receptor (beta chain) comes out of a study of blood T cells in healthy people across ages. Overall study findings and caveats: Donor CMV status, an unknown factor, possibly confounded changes in expanded clonotypes. More naive CD4+ cells and higher diversity marked long-lived donors relative to aged donors.

Combining a sample-barcoded 5' primer with a J-beta primer mix, a second PCR ran for about 6 to 11 cycles. The authors tagged each cDNA molecule using a template-switch adaptor with 12 random nucleotides. Every sample produced at least 2.5 million CDR3-containing paired-end reads. TCRdb re-called the 5' RACE reads through MiXCR, storing one row per CDR3 protein. This table has hundreds of thousands of distinct CDR3 sequences, roughly three fifths appearing once. With respect to this clonotype: Antigen: not known.

The V gene lost 4 bases and the J gene lost 5 bases, with 14 bases spanning the gap. CDR1 is SGHTA, CDR2 FQGNSA, per germline. This CDR3 spans 14 amino acids. Sequencing input: blood. The TCR was taken from a man aged 35 to 55 in good health. The J gene is TRBJ2-5, the V gene TRBV7-2; D could derive from TRBD1 or TRBD2 (5 bases each). The CDR3 here is CASSSGARGETQYF. Here the CDR3 DNA reads TGTGCCAGCAGCTCTGGGGCAAGAGGGGAGACCCAGTACTTC.